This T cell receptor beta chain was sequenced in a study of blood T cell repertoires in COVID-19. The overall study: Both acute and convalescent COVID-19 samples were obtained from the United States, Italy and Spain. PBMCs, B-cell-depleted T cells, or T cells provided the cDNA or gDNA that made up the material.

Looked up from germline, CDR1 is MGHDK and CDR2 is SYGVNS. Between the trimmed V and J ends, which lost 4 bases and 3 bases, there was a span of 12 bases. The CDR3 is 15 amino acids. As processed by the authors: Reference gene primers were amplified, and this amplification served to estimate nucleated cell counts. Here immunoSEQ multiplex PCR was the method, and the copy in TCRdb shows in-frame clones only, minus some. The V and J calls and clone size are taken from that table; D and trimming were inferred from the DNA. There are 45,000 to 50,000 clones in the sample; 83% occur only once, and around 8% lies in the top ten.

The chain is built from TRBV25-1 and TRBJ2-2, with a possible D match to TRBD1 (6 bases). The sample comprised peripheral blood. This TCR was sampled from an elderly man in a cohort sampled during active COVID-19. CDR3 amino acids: CASSGRGRHTGELFF. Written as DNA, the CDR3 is TGTGCCAGCAGTGGCAGGGGAAGGCACACCGGGGAGCTGTTTTTT.